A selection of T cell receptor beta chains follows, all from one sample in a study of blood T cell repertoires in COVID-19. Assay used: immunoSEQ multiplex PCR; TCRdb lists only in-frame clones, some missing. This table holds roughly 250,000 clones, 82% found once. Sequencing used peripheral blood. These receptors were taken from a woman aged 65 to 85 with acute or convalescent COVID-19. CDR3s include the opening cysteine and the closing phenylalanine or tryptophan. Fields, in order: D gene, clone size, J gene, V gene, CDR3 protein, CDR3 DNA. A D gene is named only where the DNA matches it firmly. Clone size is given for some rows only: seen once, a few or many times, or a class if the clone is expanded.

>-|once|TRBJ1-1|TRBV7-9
CASSPSGGQNTEAFF
TGTGCCAGCAGCCCATCGGGTGGTCAGAACACTGAAGCTTTCTTT
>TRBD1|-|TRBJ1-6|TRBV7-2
CASSRTGGQGNSPLHF
TGTGCCAGCAGTAGAACGGGCGGACAGGGTAATTCACCCCTCCACTTT
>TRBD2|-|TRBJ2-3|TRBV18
CASSPFQRGADTQYF
TGTGCCAGCTCACCATTTCAGCGGGGAGCAGATACGCAGTATTTT
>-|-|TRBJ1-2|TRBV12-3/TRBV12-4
CASSSGKRGYTF
TGTGCCAGCAGTTCCGGTAAACGGGGCTACACCTTC
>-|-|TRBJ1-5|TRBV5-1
CASSLFPGGNQPQHF
TGCGCCAGCAGCTTGTTTCCGGGGGGCAATCAGCCCCAGCATTTT
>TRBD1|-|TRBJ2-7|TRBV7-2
CASSWRTGVEIEQYF
TGTGCCAGCAGCTGGAGGACAGGGGTCGAAATCGAGCAGTACTTC
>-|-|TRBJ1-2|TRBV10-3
CAISESIRGGSYGYTF
TGTGCCATCAGTGAGTCGATACGAGGAGGTAGCTATGGCTACACCTTC
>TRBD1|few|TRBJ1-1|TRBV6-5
CASSTQGQGSTEAFF
TGTGCCAGCAGTACCCAGGGACAGGGGAGCACTGAAGCTTTCTTT
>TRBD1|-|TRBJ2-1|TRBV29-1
CSGDRGGNEQFF
TGCAGCGGGGACAGGGGGGGCAATGAGCAGTTCTTC
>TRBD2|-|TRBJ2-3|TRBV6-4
CASSDSGGAADTQYF
TGTGCCAGCAGTGATAGCGGGGGGGCGGCGGATACGCAGTATTTT
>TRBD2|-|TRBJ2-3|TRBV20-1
CSASGGRRGERTDTQYF
TGCAGTGCTAGTGGGGGTCGGCGGGGGGAGCGCACAGATACGCAGTATTTT
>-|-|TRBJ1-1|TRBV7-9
CASSLEGQSEAFF
TGTGCCAGCAGCTTAGAGGGGCAGTCAGAAGCTTTCTTT
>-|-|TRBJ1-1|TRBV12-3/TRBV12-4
CATLRLGGTEAFF
TGTGCCACCCTAAGACTCGGCGGGACTGAAGCTTTCTTT
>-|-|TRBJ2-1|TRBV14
CASSQDQTVYSYNEQFF
TGTGCCAGCAGCCAAGATCAGACAGTTTATTCCTACAATGAGCAGTTCTTC
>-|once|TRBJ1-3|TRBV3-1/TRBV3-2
CASSLAGVTIYF
TGTGCCAGCAGCCTCGCCGGTGTCACCATATATTTT
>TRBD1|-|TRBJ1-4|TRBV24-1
CATSDSDRGFGKLFF
TGTGCCACCAGTGATTCTGACAGGGGTTTCGGAAAACTGTTTTTT
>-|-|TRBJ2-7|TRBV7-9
CASNRDHEQYF
TGTGCCAGCAACAGGGATCACGAGCAGTACTTC
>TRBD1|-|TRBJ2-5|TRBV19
CASSLGQQETQYF
TGTGCCAGTAGTCTGGGACAGCAAGAGACCCAGTACTTC
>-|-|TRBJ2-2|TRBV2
CASKSTGYMAGELFF
TGTGCCAGCAAGTCAACGGGTTATATGGCCGGGGAGCTGTTTTTT